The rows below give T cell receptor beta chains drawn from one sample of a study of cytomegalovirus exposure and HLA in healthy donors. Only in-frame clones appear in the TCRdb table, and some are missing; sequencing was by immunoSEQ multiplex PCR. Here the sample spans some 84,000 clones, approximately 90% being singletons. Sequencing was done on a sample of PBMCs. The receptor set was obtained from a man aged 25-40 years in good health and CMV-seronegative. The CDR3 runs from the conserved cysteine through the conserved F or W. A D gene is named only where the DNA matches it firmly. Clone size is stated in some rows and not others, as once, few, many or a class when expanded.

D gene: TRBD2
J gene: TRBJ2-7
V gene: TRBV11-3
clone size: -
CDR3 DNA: TGTGCCAGCAGCCTCGAGGGGGGACTAGCGGGAGGTACCGGCTACGAGCAGTACTTC
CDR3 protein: CASSLEGGLAGGTGYEQYF

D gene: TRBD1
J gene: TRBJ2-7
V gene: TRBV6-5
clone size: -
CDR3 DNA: TGTGCCAGCAGTCTTAGACAGGGAGCCAGCGAGCAGTACTTC
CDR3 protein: CASSLRQGASEQYF

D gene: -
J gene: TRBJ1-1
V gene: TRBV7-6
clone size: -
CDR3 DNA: TGTGCCACAAAGCGGATGAACACTGAAGCTTTCTTT
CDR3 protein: CATKRMNTEAFF

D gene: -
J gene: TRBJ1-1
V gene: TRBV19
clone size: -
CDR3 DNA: TGTGCCAGTAGTAACACACGCACCACTGAAGCTTTCTTT
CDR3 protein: CASSNTRTTEAFF

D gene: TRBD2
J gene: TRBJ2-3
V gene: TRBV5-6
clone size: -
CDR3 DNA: TGTGCCAGCAGCTTGGGAGGACTAGCGGGGGTTCAGTATTTT
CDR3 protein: CASSLGGLAGVQYF

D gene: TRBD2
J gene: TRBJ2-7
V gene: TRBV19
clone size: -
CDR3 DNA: TGTGCCAGTAGAAAAACTAGCGGGAGCTCCTACGAGCAGTACTTC
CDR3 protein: CASRKTSGSSYEQYF

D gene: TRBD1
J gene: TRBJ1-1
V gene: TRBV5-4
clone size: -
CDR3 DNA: TGTGCCAGCAGCATGACATGGACAGGGCAGGACACTGAAGCTTTCTTT
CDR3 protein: CASSMTWTGQDTEAFF

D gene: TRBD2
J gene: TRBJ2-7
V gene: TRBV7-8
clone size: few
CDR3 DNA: TGTGCCAGCAGCTTAGGGGCAGCTATCGGGGGGGTATACGAGCAGTACTTC
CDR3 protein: CASSLGAAIGGVYEQYF

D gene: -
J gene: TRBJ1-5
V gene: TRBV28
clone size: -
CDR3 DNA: TGTGCCAGCAGTTCCAGGGTTTCTAGCAATCAGCCCCAGCATTTT
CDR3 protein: CASSSRVSSNQPQHF

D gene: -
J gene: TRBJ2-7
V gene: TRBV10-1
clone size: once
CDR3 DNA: TGCGCCAGCAGTGGACTAGGACAGGGAGGGTACGAGCAGTACTTC
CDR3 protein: CASSGLGQGGYEQYF

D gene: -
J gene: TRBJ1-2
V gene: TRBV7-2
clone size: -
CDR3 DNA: TGTGCCAGCAGCTTACGAGGGAGCTATGGCTACACCTTC
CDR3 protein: CASSLRGSYGYTF

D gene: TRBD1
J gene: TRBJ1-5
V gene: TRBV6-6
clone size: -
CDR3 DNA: TGTGCCAGCAGTCGGACAGGGATGGATTCTCAGCCCCAGCATTTT
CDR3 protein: CASSRTGMDSQPQHF

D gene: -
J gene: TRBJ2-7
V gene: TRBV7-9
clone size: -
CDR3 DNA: TGTGCCAGCAGCTCTGGACAGTACGAGCAGTACTTC
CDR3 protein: CASSSGQYEQYF

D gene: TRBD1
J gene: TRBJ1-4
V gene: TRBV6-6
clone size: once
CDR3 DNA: TGTGCCAGCAGTTACGGTGTCGACAGGGCTAATGAAAAACTGTTTTTT
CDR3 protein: CASSYGVDRANEKLFF

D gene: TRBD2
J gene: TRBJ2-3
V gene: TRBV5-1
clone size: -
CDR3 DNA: TGCGCCAGCAACGCGGGACGGGGGGCAGATACGCAGTATTTT
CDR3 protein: CASNAGRGADTQYF

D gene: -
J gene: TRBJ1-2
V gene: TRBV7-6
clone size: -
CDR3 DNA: TGTGCCAGCAGCTTAGCGATGGGCACTAACTATGGCTACACCTTC
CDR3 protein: CASSLAMGTNYGYTF

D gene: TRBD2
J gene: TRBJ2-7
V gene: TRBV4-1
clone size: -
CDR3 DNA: TGCGCCAGCAGCCCCGGGCGGGGGGGCCTGAAAGCCGGCGAGCAGTACTTC
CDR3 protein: CASSPGRGGLKAGEQYF

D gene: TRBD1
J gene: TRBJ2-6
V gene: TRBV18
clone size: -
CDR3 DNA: TGTGCCAGCTCACCAATCAGGGAAGGGGGCGACGTCTCTGGGGCCAACGTCCTGACTTTC
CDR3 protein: CASSPIREGGDVSGANVLTF

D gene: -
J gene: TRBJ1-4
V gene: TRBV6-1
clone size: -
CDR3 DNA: TGTGCCAGCAGTGAGCACCCGAGGGCGAGTGAAAAACTGTTTTTT
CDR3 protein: CASSEHPRASEKLFF

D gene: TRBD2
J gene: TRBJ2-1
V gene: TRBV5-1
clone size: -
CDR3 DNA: TGCGCCAGTCAGTCAACTAGCGGGGGGGTCTTGGGTGAGCAGTTCTTC
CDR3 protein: CASQSTSGGVLGEQFF

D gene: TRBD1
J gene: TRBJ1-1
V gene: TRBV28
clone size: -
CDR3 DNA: TGTGCCAGCAGTCCCCGACAGGGGGCACTGAACACTGAAGCTTTCTTT
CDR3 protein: CASSPRQGALNTEAFF

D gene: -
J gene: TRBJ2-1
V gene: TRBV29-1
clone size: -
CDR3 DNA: TGCAGCGTTGTCCCCTTCAATGAGCAGTTCTTC
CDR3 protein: CSVVPFNEQFF

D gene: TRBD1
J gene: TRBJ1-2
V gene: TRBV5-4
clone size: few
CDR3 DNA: TGTGCCAGCAGCGTGACAGGGACTCTACGCGGCTACACCTTC
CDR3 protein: CASSVTGTLRGYTF

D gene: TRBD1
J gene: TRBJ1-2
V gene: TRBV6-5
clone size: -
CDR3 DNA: TGTGCCAGCAGCCGGGGACAGGCATCCGGCTACACCTTC
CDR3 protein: CASSRGQASGYTF

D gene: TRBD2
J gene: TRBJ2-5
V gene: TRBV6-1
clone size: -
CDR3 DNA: TGTGCCAGCACTTGGCGGGGGGCGCAAGAGACCCAGTACTTC
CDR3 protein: CASTWRGAQETQYF

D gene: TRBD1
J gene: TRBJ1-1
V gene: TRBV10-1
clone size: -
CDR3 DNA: TGCGCCAGCAACTTCACAGGGGCCGGGTCCGACTTGAACACTGAAGCTTTCTTT
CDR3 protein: CASNFTGAGSDLNTEAFF

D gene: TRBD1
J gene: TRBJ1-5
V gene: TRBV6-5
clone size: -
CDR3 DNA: TGTGCCAGCAGCAGAGGACAGGGATATCAGCCCCAGCATTTT
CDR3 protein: CASSRGQGYQPQHF

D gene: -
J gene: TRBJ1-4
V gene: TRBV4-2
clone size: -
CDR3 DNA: TGTGCCAGCAGCCAAGATGGGGGGGGGCTCATTAATGAAAAACTGTTTTTT
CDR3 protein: CASSQDGGGLINEKLFF

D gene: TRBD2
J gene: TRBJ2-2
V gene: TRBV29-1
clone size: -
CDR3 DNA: TGCAGCGTTGAATCCGGGTCTAGCGGGATTACCGGGGAGCTGTTTTTT
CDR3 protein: CSVESGSSGITGELFF

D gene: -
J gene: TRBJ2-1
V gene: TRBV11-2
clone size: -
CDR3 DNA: TGTGCCAGCAGCTTAGTTACTATAATGGCTACCGGGTCCTACAATGAGCAGTTCTTC
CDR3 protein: CASSLVTIMATGSYNEQFF

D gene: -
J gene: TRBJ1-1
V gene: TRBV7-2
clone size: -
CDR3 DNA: TGTGCCAGCAGCTTTGCCGGGAACACCTTGAACACTGAAGCTTTCTTT
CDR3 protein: CASSFAGNTLNTEAFF

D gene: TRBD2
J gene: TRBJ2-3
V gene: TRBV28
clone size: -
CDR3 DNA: TGTGCCAGCAGTTTCGTCGTCGGGACTAGCGACGTAGATACGCAGTATTTT
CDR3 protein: CASSFVVGTSDVDTQYF

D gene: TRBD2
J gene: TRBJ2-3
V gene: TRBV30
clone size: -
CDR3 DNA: TGTGCCTGGAGTCTCTACAGCGGGGGCACAGATACGCAGTATTTT
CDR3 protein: CAWSLYSGGTDTQYF

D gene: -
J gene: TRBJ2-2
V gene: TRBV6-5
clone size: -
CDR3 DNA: TGTGCCAGCAGTTACAATAGGAACACCGGGGAGCTGTTTTTT
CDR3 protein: CASSYNRNTGELFF

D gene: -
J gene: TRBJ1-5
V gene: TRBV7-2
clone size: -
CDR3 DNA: TGTGCCAGCAGCTTACGGGGGGCAAGCAATCAGCCCCAGCATTTT
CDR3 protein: CASSLRGASNQPQHF

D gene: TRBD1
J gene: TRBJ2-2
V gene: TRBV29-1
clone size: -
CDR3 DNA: TGCAGCTCCAGGACAGGAGGAAGAACCGGGGAGCTGTTTTTT
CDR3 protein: CSSRTGGRTGELFF

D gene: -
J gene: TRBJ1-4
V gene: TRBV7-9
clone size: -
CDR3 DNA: TGTGCCAGCAGCTTTTCGGGTGGTAATGAAAAACTGTTTTTT
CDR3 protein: CASSFSGGNEKLFF

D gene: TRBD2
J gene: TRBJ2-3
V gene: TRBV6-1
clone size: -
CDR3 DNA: TGTGCCAGCAGCGTAGCGGGAGCCACAGATACGCAGTATTTT
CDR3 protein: CASSVAGATDTQYF

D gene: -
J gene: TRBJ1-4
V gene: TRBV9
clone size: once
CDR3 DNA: TGTGCCAGCAGCCCCCGACTGCGAAATGAAAAACTGTTTTTT
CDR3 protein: CASSPRLRNEKLFF

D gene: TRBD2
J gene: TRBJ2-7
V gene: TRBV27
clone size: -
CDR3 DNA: TGTGCCAGCAGTGAACGACTAGCGGGAGACCTCTCCTACGAGCAGTACTTC
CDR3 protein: CASSERLAGDLSYEQYF

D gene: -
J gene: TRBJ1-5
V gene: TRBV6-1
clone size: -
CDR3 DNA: TGTGCCAGCAGTGAAGGCTATAGCAATCAGCCCCAGCATTTT
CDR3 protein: CASSEGYSNQPQHF

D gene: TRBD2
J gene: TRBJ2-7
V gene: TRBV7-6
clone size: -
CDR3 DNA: TGTGCCAGCAGCAAAACGGGACTAGCGGGAGGGTACGAGCAGTACTTC
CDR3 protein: CASSKTGLAGGYEQYF

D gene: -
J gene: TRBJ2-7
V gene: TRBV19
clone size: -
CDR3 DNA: TGTGCCAGTAGTATACAGGGTTACGAGCAGTACTTC
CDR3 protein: CASSIQGYEQYF

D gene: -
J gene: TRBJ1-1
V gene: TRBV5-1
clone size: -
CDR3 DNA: TGCGCCAGCAGCCGGGGGTCCGGCCGCACTGAAGCTTTCTTT
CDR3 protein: CASSRGSGRTEAFF